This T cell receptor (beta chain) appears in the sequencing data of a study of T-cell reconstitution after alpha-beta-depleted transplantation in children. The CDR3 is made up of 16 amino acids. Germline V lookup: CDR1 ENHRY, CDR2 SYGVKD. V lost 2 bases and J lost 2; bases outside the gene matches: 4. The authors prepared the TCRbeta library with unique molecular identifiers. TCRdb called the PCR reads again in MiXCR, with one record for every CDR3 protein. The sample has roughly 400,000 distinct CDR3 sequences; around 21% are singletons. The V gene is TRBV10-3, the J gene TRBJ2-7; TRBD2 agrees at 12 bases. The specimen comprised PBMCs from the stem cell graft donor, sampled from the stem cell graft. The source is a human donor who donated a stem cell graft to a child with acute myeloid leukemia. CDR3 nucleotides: TGTGCCATCAGTGAGCGGACTAGCGGGGTTACCTACGAGCAGTACTTC. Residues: CAISERTSGVTYEQYF.